These 16 T cell receptor beta chains originate from one sample sequenced in a study of molecular identifiers for immune sequencing clone quantification. TCRdb processed the PCR reads anew with MiXCR; each CDR3 protein has one entry. The repertoire holds 90,000 or so distinct CDR3 sequences, with about 23% as singletons. Sequencing input: naive CD8+ T cells from blood, with Jurkat cell RNA spiked in. The subset was: FACS-sorted CD8+CD4-CCR7+CD45RA+ naive T cells. Receptors were obtained from a human donor in good health. Some libraries in this study had Jurkat cell RNA spiked in.

The genes are TRBV4-1 and TRBJ2-7; D unresolved. Trimming cost V 3 bases and J 1 base, with 7 bases left between them. The CDR3 consists of 13 residues. Germline V CDR1 and CDR2: MGHRA, YSYEKL. CDR3 region: CASSQANSYEQYF. The CDR3 nucleotides are TGCGCCAGCAGCCAGGCGAATTCCTACGAGCAGTACTTC.

The chain couples TRBV6-5 to TRBJ2-5, with 8 bases lining up with TRBD2. Trimming took 5 bases from V and 7 from J; bases not matched to a gene: 9. The CDR3 has 14 residues. The germline V gene encodes CDR1 MNHEY and CDR2 SVGAGI. CDR3 DNA sequence: TGTGCCAGCAGTCCCCCCGGAGCGGGAGCGACCCAGTACTTC. This sequence encodes CASSPPGAGATQYF.

This clonotype came up many times. The chain carries TRBV13 and TRBJ1-6; maybe TRBD1 (6 bases). Deletions cut 0 bases from V and 7 bases from J, with 10 bases between. Germline lookup yields CDR1 PRHDT and CDR2 FYEKMQ (reference sequence). This CDR3 has 15 amino acids. DNA for the CDR3: TGTGCCAGCAGCTTAGGACAGGGCAAGAATTCACCCCTCCACTTT. This codes for CASSLGQGKNSPLHF.

This clonotype was found a few times. The chain combines TRBV27 with TRBJ2-7; D is possibly TRBD2 (5 bases). The CDR3 spans 14 residues. CDR1 MNHEY and CDR2 SMNVEV come from the germline V gene (reference sequence). V dropped 3 bases and J dropped 3 bases, with 12 bases sitting between them. This chain's CDR3 is CASSFAGSVYEQYF. The CDR3 coding sequence is TGTGCCAGCAGTTTTGCGGGTAGCGTCTACGAGCAGTACTTC.

The count of this clonotype is one. With a much larger clone just one base away, this may be a read error. The genes are TRBV30 and TRBJ2-7, with D perhaps assigned TRBD1 or TRBD2 (5 bases each). This CDR3 is 12 amino acids long. Germline loops: CDR1 GTSNPN, CDR2 SVGIG (reference sequence). The CDR3 DNA sequence: TGTGCCTGGAATCCCGGGACCTACGAGCAGTCCTTC. Translating it yields CAWNPGTYEQSF.

Points on this clonotype: A much larger clone is a single base away; this may be a read error. J is TRBJ2-7 and V is TRBV6-5; D remains unclear. CDR1 is MNHEY, CDR2 SVGAGI, per germline. This CDR3 region has 12 residues. Trimming cost V 5 bases and J 4 bases, with 9 bases left between them. The CDR3 DNA is TGTGCCAGCAGTAACGTAGGGTACGAGCAGTACTTC. Protein: CASSNVGYEQYF.

This clonotype showed up many times. The chain uses TRBV30 and TRBJ2-3; D unresolved. CDR1 is GTSNPN and CDR2 is SVGIG in the germline V gene (reference sequence). Trimming pared 4 bases from V and 4 bases from J, leaving 9 bases between. This CDR3 has 12 amino acids. CDR3 region: CAWTYAADTQYF. In nucleotides, the CDR3 is TGTGCCTGGACTTACGCGGCAGATACGCAGTATTTT. The whole variable domain, filled in from reference TRBV30 and TRBJ2-3, reads SQTIHQWPATLVQPVGSPLSLECTVEGTSNPNLYWYRQAAGRGLQLLFYSVGIGQISSEVPQNLSASRPQDRQFILSSKKLLLSDSGFYLCAWTYAADTQYFGPGTRLTVL.

This clonotype was observed many times. The V and J genes are TRBV28 and TRBJ2-6; D is perhaps TRBD1 (6 bases). Germline values: CDR1 MDHEN, CDR2 SYDVKM. V was trimmed by 2 bases and J by 0 bases, leaving 17 bases between them. The CDR3 contains 19 residues. CDR3 nucleotides: TGTGCCAGCAGTTTACCGACAGGCCTCATCGACTCTGGGGCCAACGTCCTGACTTTC. Translating it yields CASSLPTGLIDSGANVLTF.

This clonotype was picked up a small number of times. This chain joins TRBV5-8 and TRBJ2-5, with D perhaps given as TRBD1 or TRBD2 (5 bases each). The CDR3 covers 15 residues. The V gene's germline CDR1 is SGHTS and CDR2 YDEGEE. The V end was cut by 0 bases, the J end by 3 bases, with 12 bases between. CDR3 sequence: CASSLEGRQKETQYF. CDR3 nucleotides: TGTGCCAGCAGCTTGGAGGGACGACAAAAAGAGACCCAGTACTTC.

This clonotype was found a few times. Given a much more abundant clone one base away, this may be a read error. The chain is built from TRBV7-6 and TRBJ2-3; 9 bases line up with TRBD2. With 5 bases clipped from V and 4 bases from J, the junction kept 7 bases outside the gene matches. This CDR3 spans 15 amino acids. The V gene's germline CDR1 is SGHVS and CDR2 FNYEAQ. The CDR3 here is CASSPLTSGSDTQYF. The CDR3 nucleotides read TGTGCCAGCAGCCCCCTGACTAGCGGATCAGATACGCAGTATTTT.

A remark on this clonotype: A clone one base away is much larger, so this may be a read error. This CDR3 is missing its conserved last phenylalanine or tryptophan, likely due to a read error. The chain joins TRBV25-1 to TRBJ2-7; maybe TRBD2 (6 bases). CDR1 MGHDK and CDR2 SYGVNS come from the germline V gene. This CDR3 has 14 residues. V was clipped by 4 bases and J by 0 bases, with 10 bases between them. In DNA, the CDR3 is TGTGCCAGCAGTGTAGGGACTTCCTCCTACGAGCAGTACCTC. Its translation: CASSVGTSSYEQYL.

The rearrangement joins TRBV2 to TRBJ1-2; a possible D gene is TRBD1 (6 bases). Germline values: CDR1 SNHLY, CDR2 FYNNEI. The CDR3 totals 13 residues. Trimming stripped 5 bases from V and 3 bases from J, with 10 bases between. DNA of the CDR3: TGTGCCAGCAGTTTGAGGGGGGACTATGGCTACACCTTC. It encodes CASSLRGDYGYTF.

In this sample, this clonotype turned up many times. J is TRBJ2-1 and V is TRBV6-5; TRBD2 matches 7 bases. Germline-derived CDR1 and CDR2 are MNHEY and SVGAGI. Trimming removed 0 bases from V and 0 bases from J; junction bases left unmatched: 5. The CDR3 consists of 17 residues. CDR3 DNA sequence: TGTGCCAGCAGTTACTCGGGGAGGGAGAGCTCCTACAATGAGCAGTTCTTC. This gives the protein CASSYSGRESSYNEQFF.

This clonotype was observed a handful of times. The missing conserved phenylalanine or tryptophan at the end of this CDR3 makes a read error likely. The rearrangement links TRBV29-1 to TRBJ2-7; perhaps D is TRBD1 or TRBD2 (5 bases each). V lost 4 bases and J lost 2, with 18 bases in between. The CDR3 loop spans 15 amino acids. Germline values: CDR1 SQVTM, CDR2 ANQGSEA. CDR3 amino acids: CSVVPLFGTPYEQYL. The CDR3 DNA sequence: TGCAGCGTTGTACCTCTCTTTGGGACGCCCTACGAGCAGTACCTC.

As for this clonotype: This may be a read error: a much more frequent sequence differs by one nucleotide. The chain has TRBV15 and TRBJ2-3, with D maybe TRBD1 (5 bases). The CDR3 is 16 residues long. Germline loops: CDR1 LNHNV, CDR2 YYDKDF (reference sequence). The DNA of the CDR3 is TGTGCCACCAGCAGAGATAAGGAACAGGCCCCAGATACGCTGTATTTT. Protein: CATSRDKEQAPDTLYF.

V gene TRBV19 combines with J gene TRBJ2-1; D call uncertain. Trimming stripped 3 bases from V and 5 bases from J, with 14 bases between. Germline V gene data show CDR1 as LNHDA and CDR2 as SQIVND (reference sequence). This CDR3 comprises 15 residues. CDR3 amino acids: CASSISTVPHNEQFF. CDR3 coding DNA: TGTGCCAGTAGTATCAGCACTGTCCCCCACAATGAGCAGTTCTTC. The whole variable domain, filled in from reference TRBV19 and TRBJ2-1, reads DGGITQSPKYLFRKEGQNVTLSCEQNLNHDAMYWYRQDPGQGLRLIYYSQIVNDFQKGDIAEGYSVSREKKESFPLTVTSAQKNPTAFYLCASSISTVPHNEQFFGPGTRLTVL.